This entry concerns a single TCR beta chain. The ends were cut back, 0 bases at V and 7 bases at J, with 4 bases in the middle. The germline V gene encodes CDR1 PRHDT and CDR2 FYEKMQ (reference sequence). CDR3 length: 12 residues. Per the study methods: Nucleated cell number was recorded as an estimate derived from reference gene primer amplification. The repertoire was sequenced with immunoSEQ multiplex PCR; TCRdb's copy has only in-frame clones and lacks some. The V and J calls and the clone size are those of that table, but D and trimming were determined from the DNA. This sample carries hundreds of thousands of clones, 87% of them seen once, and the ten largest clones take roughly 3%. The sample originates from a study of blood T cell repertoires in COVID-19. About the study: COVID-19 samples from acute and convalescent phases originated in the United States, Italy and Spain. From T cells, B-cell-depleted T cells, or PBMCs came the material, which was cDNA or gDNA.

The rearrangement uses TRBV13 and TRBJ1-5; D gene uncertain. This clonotype originated in a man younger than 35 with active or convalescent COVID-19. Material for sequencing was peripheral blood. CDR3 protein: CASSLGSQPQHF. CDR3 nucleotides: TGTGCCAGCAGCTTAGGGAGCCAGCCCCAGCATTTT.